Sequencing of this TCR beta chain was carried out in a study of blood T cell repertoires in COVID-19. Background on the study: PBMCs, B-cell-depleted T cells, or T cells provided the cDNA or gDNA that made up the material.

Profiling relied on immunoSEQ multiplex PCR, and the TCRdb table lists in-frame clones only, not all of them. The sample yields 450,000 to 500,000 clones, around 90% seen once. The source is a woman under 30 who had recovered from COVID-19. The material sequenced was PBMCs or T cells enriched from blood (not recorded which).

Here the CDR3 DNA reads TGTGCAAGTCGCTTCGACATTCGTTGCGAGCAGTACTTC. This sequence encodes CASRFDIRCEQYF. The rearrangement links TRBV12-2 to TRBJ2-7; no check of the table's D call, TRBD1, against the DNA was made. TRBV12-2 is a pseudogene locus. The CDR3 covers 13 residues.